Shown below are 14 T cell receptor beta chains from a single sample sequenced in a study of cytomegalovirus exposure and HLA in healthy donors. A multiplex PCR was run with 60 Vbeta primers and 13 Jbeta primers. TCRdb keeps only in-frame clones here, not all; method: immunoSEQ multiplex PCR. The profile shows roughly 69,000 clones, more than 60% of them singletons. Sequencing used PBMCs. The receptors were sampled from a male donor in good health and CMV-seropositive.

Turning to this clone: The sample contains more than one DNA sequence encoding this CDR3. The gene calls are TRBV6-5 and TRBJ2-1; a possible D gene is TRBD2 (6 bases). Trimming took off 8 bases at V and 10 bases at J, with 18 bases between the two ends. This CDR3 has 13 residues. Germline CDR1 reads MNHEY; CDR2 reads SVGAGI. CDR3: CASLGLMGNEQFF. In nucleotides, the CDR3 is TGTGCCAGCCTTGGACTAATGGGCAACGAGCAGTTCTTC.

The V call is TRBV2, the J call TRBJ1-5; TRBD1 matches 10 bases. Trimming cost V 7 bases and J 2 bases; bases outside gene matches: 8. This CDR3 spans 16 amino acids. The V gene's germline CDR1 is SNHLY and CDR2 FYNNEI. The CDR3 nucleotides are TGTGCCAGCAAAGGCGACAGGGGGCTAGGCAATCAGCCCCAGCATTTT. Protein: CASKGDRGLGNQPQHF.

The chain is built from TRBV4-1 and TRBJ2-5; 9 positions match TRBD1. The length of the CDR3 is 15 residues. The germline V gene encodes CDR1 MGHRA and CDR2 YSYEKL. Trimming at V came to 0 bases and at J to 8 bases, leaving 7 bases not matched to a gene. In DNA form, the CDR3 reads TGCGCCAGCAGCCAAGAGCCGGGACAGGGATCAACCCAGTACTTC. It translates to CASSQEPGQGSTQYF.

This chain connects TRBV18 to TRBJ2-6; possibly TRBD2 for D (6 bases). The germline gives CDR1 KGHSH, CDR2 LQKENI. This CDR3 is built from 15 residues. V shed 4 bases and J shed 2 bases, with 9 bases lying between them. Here the CDR3 DNA reads TGTGCCAGCTCACTGGGGGAGGCTGGGGCCAACGTCCTGACTTTC. Residues: CASSLGEAGANVLTF.

The chain joins TRBV27 to TRBJ2-3; TRBD2 aligns across 12 bases. The CDR3 has 17 residues. V shed 5 bases, J shed 5 bases, and the junction held 11 bases outside the gene matches. CDR1 and CDR2 (germline): MNHEY, SMNVEV (reference sequence). CDR3 amino acids: CASSHGTSGWVEDTQYF. The CDR3 bases are TGTGCCAGCAGTCACGGGACTAGCGGGTGGGTCGAAGATACGCAGTATTTT.

V and J are TRBV5-4 and TRBJ1-2; a weak D match, TRBD1 (6 bases). The CDR3 length is 13 residues. V was cut by 0 bases and J by 7 bases, with 10 bases left in between. The germline V gene has CDR1 SGHNT and CDR2 YYREEE (reference sequence). CDR3 DNA sequence: TGTGCCAGCAGCTTGGACAGGGTTGGTGGCTACACCTTC. This translates into CASSLDRVGGYTF.

V gene TRBV18 combines with J gene TRBJ2-7, with D uncertain. The germline gives CDR1 KGHSH, CDR2 LQKENI. Between the trimmed V and J ends, which lost 2 bases and 3 bases, there was a span of 11 bases. The CDR3 runs 14 residues. The CDR3 reads CASSPTISVYEQYF. As DNA, the CDR3 is TGTGCCAGCTCACCAACCATTTCAGTCTACGAGCAGTACTTC.

CDR3 region: CASSSRVSYEQYF. CDR3 bases: TGTGCCAGTAGTAGCAGGGTGAGCTACGAGCAGTACTTC. V is TRBV19 and J is TRBJ2-5, with a weak D call TRBD1 (5 bases). The closer fit of TRBJ2-7 to the DNA end suggests the J call may be wrong. Germline V gives CDR1 LNHDA, CDR2 SQIVND (reference sequence). The CDR3 runs to 13 residues.

The chain couples TRBV27 to TRBJ2-3; D perhaps matches TRBD1 (6 bases). V shed 8 bases and J shed 4 bases, with 13 bases lying between them. CDR3 length: 13 residues. Germline V gives CDR1 MNHEY, CDR2 SMNVEV (reference sequence). DNA for the CDR3: TGTGCCAGCGACAGGTTCCCGCCAGATACGCAGTATTTT. This encodes CASDRFPPDTQYF.

The rearrangement links TRBV7-2 to TRBJ1-5; D possibly corresponds to TRBD1 (6 bases). The CDR3 runs to 18 residues. V was shortened by 5 bases and J by 2 bases, with 22 bases between the two germline ends. Germline assignment: CDR1 SGHTA and CDR2 FQGNSA. The CDR3 region is CASSGQSGGRGGNQPQHF. The CDR3 DNA is TGTGCCAGCAGCGGACAGTCGGGGGGTCGGGGGGGCAATCAGCCCCAGCATTTT.

V gene TRBV6-6 combines with J gene TRBJ1-2; 8 bases agree with TRBD1. The CDR3 covers 14 residues. Germline V gene data show CDR1 as MNHNY and CDR2 as SVGAGI (reference sequence). V gave up 5 bases and J gave up 8 bases; unmatched junction bases: 10. The CDR3 is CASSDDRGSFGYTF. The CDR3 coding sequence is TGTGCCAGCAGTGATGACAGGGGTTCGTTCGGCTACACCTTC.

The chain recombines TRBV15 with TRBJ2-5, with D maybe TRBD2 (6 bases). V was shortened by 3 bases and J by 13 bases, with 15 bases between the two germline ends. The CDR3 contains 12 residues. Per germline, CDR1 LNHNV and CDR2 YYDKDF (reference sequence). This CDR3 reads CATSSQEGPRYF. In DNA, the CDR3 is TGTGCCACCAGCAGTCAGGAGGGTCCTAGGTACTTC.

The chain joins TRBV18 to TRBJ2-7; D gene ambiguous. Germline CDR1 is KGHSH and CDR2 is LQKENI. This CDR3 contains 14 residues. V lost 2 bases and J lost 5, with 13 bases in between. The CDR3 DNA sequence: TGTGCCAGCTCACCAGGGCTGGCGATGAACGAGCAGTACTTC. Translated, it gives CASSPGLAMNEQYF.

V and J are TRBV18 and TRBJ1-2; TRBD1 matches 8 bases. The CDR3 loop spans 15 amino acids. The trim removed 4 bases at V and 5 bases at J, leaving 9 bases unmatched. From germline, CDR1 is KGHSH and CDR2 LQKENI. CDR3 bases: TGTGCCAGCTCACAAACAGGGGGAATGGAGTATGGCTACACCTTC. Translation: CASSQTGGMEYGYTF.